This T cell receptor beta chain was profiled in a study of T cells expressing NK-cell markers. Germline CDR1 reads SEHNR; CDR2 reads FQNEAQ (reference sequence). This CDR3 has 16 residues. TCRdb processed the 5' RACE reads again and assigns one entry to each CDR3 protein, with no DNA. The listing contains about 180,000 distinct CDR3 sequences. V usage is TRBV7-9 and J usage is TRBJ2-1. Sequences were obtained from blood T cells: a sorted CD56 or NKG2C T cell subset, CD4+ or CD8+ T cells, or bulk PBMC T cells (not recorded which). The receptor was derived from a man aged 18 to 69 in good health. The CDR3 protein is CASSLDAEYTYNEQFF.